The clone carrying this T cell receptor beta chain was seen a handful of times. Antigen specificity is unknown. TCRdb analysed the RACE reads with MiXCR anew, one entry per CDR3 protein. The sample lists some 96,000 distinct CDR3 sequences, roughly a quarter occurring once. This sample is drawn from a study of human T cells and chemical hapten exposure. As for the study in general: DPC (0.01%) was patch tested on the upper back and read at 6 days. Patients having alopecia areata, totalis or universalis were mostly female.

Described time point: patch test 3, about 24 weeks after DPC sensitization. Treatment denoted: therapeutic diphenylcyclopropenone sensitization with weekly scalp DPC. The CDR3 is made up of 15 amino acids. Looked up from germline, CDR1 is SGHDN and CDR2 is FVKESK. Trimming cost V 2 bases and J 6 bases, with 17 bases left between them. The study, taken as a whole, reports: The number of TCRs over 1 in 1000 frequency stayed unchanged after DPC.

This clonotype originated in a man aged 40-49 years with alopecia areata. Some clones in this sample may be carry-over from other donors' samples. The chain combines TRBV14 with TRBJ2-7; D is uncertain. The sample in question was whole blood, obtained in connection with sensitization to the hapten diphenylcyclopropenone (DPC). The CDR3 region has the DNA TGTGCCAGCAGCCAATTGAAAGGTAGAGGATTCGAGCAGTACTTC. This sequence encodes CASSQLKGRGFEQYF. The complete variable domain, with remaining parts taken from reference TRBV14 and TRBJ2-7, reads EAGVTQFPSHSVIEKGQTVTLRCDPISGHDNLYWYRRVMGKEIKFLLHFVKESKQDESGMPNNRFLAERTGGTYSTLKVQPAELEDSGVYFCASSQLKGRGFEQYFGPGTRLTVT.